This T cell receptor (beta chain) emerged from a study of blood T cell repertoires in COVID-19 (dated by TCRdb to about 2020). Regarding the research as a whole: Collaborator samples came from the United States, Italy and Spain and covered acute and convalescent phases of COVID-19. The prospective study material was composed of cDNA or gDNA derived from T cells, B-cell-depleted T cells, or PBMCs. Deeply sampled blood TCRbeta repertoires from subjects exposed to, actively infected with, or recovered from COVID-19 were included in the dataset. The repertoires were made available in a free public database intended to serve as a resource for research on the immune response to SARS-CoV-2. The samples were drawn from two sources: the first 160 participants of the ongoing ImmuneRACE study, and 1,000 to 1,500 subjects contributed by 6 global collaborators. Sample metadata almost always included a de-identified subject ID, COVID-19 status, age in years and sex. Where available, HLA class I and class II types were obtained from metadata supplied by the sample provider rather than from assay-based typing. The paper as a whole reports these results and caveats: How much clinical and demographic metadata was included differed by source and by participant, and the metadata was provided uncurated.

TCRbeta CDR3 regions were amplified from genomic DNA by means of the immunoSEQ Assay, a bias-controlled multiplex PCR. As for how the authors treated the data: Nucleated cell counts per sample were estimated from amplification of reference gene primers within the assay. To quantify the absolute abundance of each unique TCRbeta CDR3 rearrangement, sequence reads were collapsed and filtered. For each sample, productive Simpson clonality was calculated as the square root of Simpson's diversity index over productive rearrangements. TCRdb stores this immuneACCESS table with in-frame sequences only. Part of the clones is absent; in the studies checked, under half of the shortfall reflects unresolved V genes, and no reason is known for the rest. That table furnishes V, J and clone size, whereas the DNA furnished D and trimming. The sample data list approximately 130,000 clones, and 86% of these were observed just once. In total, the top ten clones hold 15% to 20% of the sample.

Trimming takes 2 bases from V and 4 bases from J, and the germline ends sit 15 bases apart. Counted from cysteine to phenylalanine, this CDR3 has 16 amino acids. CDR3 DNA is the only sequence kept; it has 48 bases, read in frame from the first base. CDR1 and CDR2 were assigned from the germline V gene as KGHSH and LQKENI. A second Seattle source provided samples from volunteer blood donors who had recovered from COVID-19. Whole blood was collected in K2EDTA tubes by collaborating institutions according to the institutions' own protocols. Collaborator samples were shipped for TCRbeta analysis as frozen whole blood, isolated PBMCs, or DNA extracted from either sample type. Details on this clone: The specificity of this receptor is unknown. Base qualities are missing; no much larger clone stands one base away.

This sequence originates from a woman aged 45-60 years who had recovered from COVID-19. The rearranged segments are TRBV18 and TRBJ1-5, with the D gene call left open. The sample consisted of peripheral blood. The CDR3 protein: CASSPFGQAGNQPQHF. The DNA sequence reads TGTGCCAGCTCACCATTTGGCCAGGCGGGAAATCAGCCCCAGCATTTT.